The 27 T cell receptor beta chains below all came from one sample that was sequenced in a study of cytomegalovirus exposure and HLA in healthy donors. With 60 Vbeta and 13 Jbeta primers, the PCR was carried out. Libraries were prepared by immunoSEQ multiplex PCR; TCRdb keeps only in-frame clonotypes and omits some of them. The data contain about 160,000 clones, around 83% of them seen just once; the ten biggest clones take up approximately 6.5%. The sample taken for sequencing was PBMCs. Receptor source: a man in his fifties in good health and CMV-seropositive.

V usage is TRBV6-6 and J usage is TRBJ2-1; D possibly corresponds to TRBD1 (6 bases). CDR1 is MNHNY and CDR2 is SVGAGI in the germline V gene (reference sequence). CDR3 size: 16 residues. The V end lost 4 bases, the J end lost 12 bases, and 25 bases lay between the germline ends. CDR3 bases: TGTGCCAGCAGTTCCTCCGACAGGAGACTAACTGGGGGGCAGTTCTTC. Amino acids: CASSSSDRRLTGGQFF.

The chain uses TRBV5-1 and TRBJ2-2; D remains ambiguous. This CDR3 spans 14 amino acids. The V end lost 3 bases, the J end lost 4 bases, and 10 bases lay between the germline ends. Germline V gene data show CDR1 as SGHRS and CDR2 as YFSETQ. The CDR3 loop reads CASSYKTGTGELFF. The CDR3, as DNA: TGCGCCAGCAGCTACAAGACGGGCACCGGGGAGCTGTTTTTT.

This sequence joins TRBV14 and TRBJ1-1; D not certain. V was clipped by 6 bases and J by 1 base, with 3 bases between them. The CDR3 is 11 residues long. Germline V gene lookup returns CDR1 SGHDN and CDR2 FVKESK. CDR3 region: CASRQNTEAFF. Written as DNA, the CDR3 is TGTGCCAGCAGACAGAACACTGAAGCTTTCTTT.

This clone appeared a single time. The V call is TRBV5-6, the J call TRBJ1-2; no reliable D call. Deletions cut 0 bases from V and 9 bases from J, with 18 bases between. This CDR3 is 15 amino acids long. Germline V gene data show CDR1 as SGHDT and CDR2 as YYEEEE. The CDR3 coding sequence is TGTGCCAGCAGCTTGGGGAGGTCTCAAGAGCGGAGCTACACCTTC. Protein: CASSLGRSQERSYTF.

The chain couples TRBV7-8 to TRBJ1-5; 8 nucleotides match TRBD1. The CDR3 is 15 amino acids. V shed 1 base and J 3 bases; nucleotides not matched to a gene: 2. Germline CDR1 SGHVS, CDR2 FQNEAQ. CDR3 protein: CASSLGDRPNQPQHF. The DNA for the CDR3 is TGTGCCAGCAGCTTAGGGGACAGGCCCAATCAGCCCCAGCATTTT.

The J gene is TRBJ1-6, the V gene TRBV2; 7 bases match TRBD1. The CDR3 is made up of 13 amino acids. Per germline, CDR1 SNHLY and CDR2 FYNNEI. V was pared by 7 bases and J by 7 bases, with 4 bases of the junction left unmatched. CDR3 in amino acids: CASTPDRNSPLHF. The CDR3 DNA reads as TGTGCCAGCACCCCGGACAGGAATTCACCCCTCCACTTT.

This chain connects TRBV15 to TRBJ1-5, with TRBD1 matching over 8 bases. The CDR3 totals 17 residues. Germline CDR1 and CDR2: LNHNV and YYDKDF (reference sequence). V was pared by 5 bases and J by 3 bases, with 12 bases of the junction left unmatched. In nucleotides, the CDR3 is TGTGCCACCAGCGGAATGGGGGCAGGGGGCCCCAATCAGCCCCAGCATTTT. It translates to CATSGMGAGGPNQPQHF.

The chain uses TRBV7-8 and TRBJ1-5; weak D call: TRBD1 (5 bases). The CDR3 loop spans 15 amino acids. Germline assignment: CDR1 SGHVS and CDR2 FQNEAQ. V lost 1 base, J lost 1 base, and 8 bases lay in between. The CDR3 bases are TGTGCCAGCAGCTTAGAGGGGAGGAGCAATCAGCCCCAGCATTTT. Amino acid sequence: CASSLEGRSNQPQHF.

This clone showed up just a few times. The V gene is TRBV2, the J gene TRBJ2-1; D is undetermined. Per germline, CDR1 SNHLY and CDR2 FYNNEI. Deletions cut 4 bases from V and 0 bases from J, with 13 bases between. The CDR3 length is 16 residues. CDR3 DNA: TGTGCCAGCAGTGCCGGGTCCTCCGGCTCCTACAATGAGCAGTTCTTC. Translating gives CASSAGSSGSYNEQFF.

The V call is TRBV18, the J call TRBJ2-2; D uncertain. The germline V gene has CDR1 KGHSH and CDR2 LQKENI. The CDR3 is made up of 15 amino acids. Deletions cut 6 bases from V and 4 bases from J, with 15 bases between. The CDR3 spells CASSQAPRSTGELFF. Written as DNA, the CDR3 is TGTGCCAGCTCCCAGGCCCCCAGGTCCACCGGGGAGCTGTTTTTT.

The chain links TRBV28 to TRBJ2-5, with 9 positions matching TRBD1. With the DNA end fitting TRBJ2-7 better, the J assignment may be wrong. Per germline, CDR1 MDHEN and CDR2 SYDVKM. The CDR3 is 15 residues long. CDR3 in DNA: TGTGCCAGCAGTACGGGGGGACAGGGTAGTTACGAGCAGTACTTC. Protein: CASSTGGQGSYEQYF.

This clone was picked up one time. The gene calls are TRBV5-1 and TRBJ1-2, with a possible D match to TRBD1 (6 bases). Germline CDR1 and CDR2: SGHRS and YFSETQ. CDR3 length equals 16 residues. V was cut by 0 bases and J by 2 bases, with 14 bases left in between. CDR3 in DNA: TGCGCCAGCAGCTTGGAGGAAGGGGGAAGGAACTATGGCTACACCTTC. It specifies CASSLEEGGRNYGYTF.

J is TRBJ2-2 and V is TRBV9, with a weak D call TRBD2 (7 bases). V was cut by 5 bases and J by 2 bases, with 16 bases left in between. Per the germline V gene, CDR1 is SGDLS and CDR2 is YYNGEE. The CDR3 loop spans 16 amino acids. CDR3 residues: CASRKGEGRNTGELFF. The DNA for the CDR3 is TGTGCCAGCAGGAAGGGGGAGGGCCGTAACACCGGGGAGCTGTTTTTT. Based on the CDR3 plus reference TRBV9 and TRBJ2-2, the full variable domain is DSGVTQTPKHLITATGQRVTLRCSPRSGDLSVYWYQQSLDQGLQFLIQYYNGEERAKGNILERFSAQQFPDLHSELNLSSLELGDSALYFCASRKGEGRNTGELFFGEGSRLTVL.

This clone was seen just once. The chain links TRBV2 to TRBJ1-2, with 8 bases fitting TRBD1. Trimming removed 6 bases from V and 7 bases from J; junction bases left unmatched: 13. CDR3 length: 15 residues. Germline-derived CDR1 and CDR2 are SNHLY and FYNNEI. The CDR3 DNA reads TGTGCCAGCAGCCAGGGGGCGGGACTTTTGGGTGGCTACACCTTC. The encoded protein is CASSQGAGLLGGYTF. Drawing the rest from reference TRBV2 and TRBJ1-2, the complete variable domain is EPEVTQTPSHQVTQMGQEVILRCVPISNHLYFYWYRQILGQKVEFLVSFYNNEISEKSEIFDDQFSVERPDGSNFTLKIRSTKLEDSAMYFCASSQGAGLLGGYTFGSGTRLTVV.

This rearrangement joins TRBV5-4 to TRBJ1-4, with TRBD1 as a possible D gene (5 bases). The germline gives CDR1 SGHNT, CDR2 YYREEE (reference sequence). V lost 3 bases and J lost 2, with 8 bases in between. The CDR3 is 14 amino acids. DNA of the CDR3: TGTGCCAGCAGCTCGGGGGGGACTAATGAAAAACTGTTTTTT. This gives the protein CASSSGGTNEKLFF. Full variable domain (missing parts from reference TRBV5-4 and TRBJ1-4): ETGVTQSPTHLIKTRGQQVTLRCSSQSGHNTVSWYQQALGQGPQFIFQYYREEENGRGNFPPRFSGLQFPNYSSELNVNALELDDSALYLCASSSGGTNEKLFFGSGTQLSVL.

The genes are TRBV7-9 and TRBJ1-2, with TRBD1 identical over 8 bases. Trimming at V came to 1 base and at J to 4 bases, leaving 5 bases not matched to a gene. The CDR3 consists of 15 residues. The germline gives CDR1 SEHNR, CDR2 FQNEAQ (reference sequence). The CDR3 is CASSLVDRASYGYTF. The CDR3 DNA is TGTGCCAGCAGCTTAGTGGACAGGGCGAGCTATGGCTACACCTTC.

The chain couples TRBV5-8 to TRBJ2-3, with D maybe TRBD2 (5 bases). Trimming shortened V by 4 bases and J by 2 bases, and 11 bases separated the two germline ends. From germline, CDR1 is SGHTS and CDR2 YDEGEE. This CDR3 is built from 14 residues. The CDR3 sequence is CASSPRGFTDTQYF. The CDR3 DNA follows: TGTGCCAGCAGCCCCCGAGGGTTCACAGATACGCAGTATTTT.

In its sample, this clone was seen once. The chain employs TRBV27 and TRBJ2-3; D is perhaps TRBD1 (6 bases). The CDR3 length is 13 residues. Trimming left V 3 bases short and J 5 bases short, with 9 bases between. Germline values: CDR1 MNHEY, CDR2 SMNVEV (reference sequence). The CDR3 region is CASSLTGEDTQYF. CDR3 bases: TGTGCCAGCAGTTTGACAGGAGAAGATACGCAGTATTTT.

The V and J genes are TRBV25-1 and TRBJ2-3; D possibly corresponds to TRBD2 (6 bases). V was shortened by 8 bases and J by 3 bases, with 12 bases between the two germline ends. The CDR3 is made up of 13 amino acids. Germline V gives CDR1 MGHDK, CDR2 SYGVNS. The CDR3 loop is CASGRRATDTQYF. CDR3 bases: TGTGCCAGCGGTCGGAGGGCAACAGATACGCAGTATTTT.

This rearrangement joins TRBV5-1 to TRBJ1-1; possible D gene TRBD1, 5 bases. From germline, CDR1 is SGHRS and CDR2 YFSETQ. The V and J ends lost 3 bases and 0 bases respectively, with 12 bases between them. This CDR3 has 15 amino acids. The chain's CDR3 is CASSYGGGMNTEAFF. The DNA of the CDR3 is TGCGCCAGCAGCTATGGCGGGGGTATGAACACTGAAGCTTTCTTT.

This clone appeared a single time. The J gene is TRBJ2-1, the V gene TRBV4-2; D unclear. The CDR3 runs to 15 residues. Trimming stripped 0 bases from V and 4 bases from J, with 10 bases between. Germline values: CDR1 LGHNA, CDR2 YNFKEQ. The CDR3 loop reads CASSQDLGAYNEQFF. CDR3 nucleotides: TGTGCCAGCAGCCAAGATTTGGGCGCTTACAATGAGCAGTTCTTC.

This chain links TRBV11-3 with TRBJ2-3, with TRBD2 as a possible D gene (5 bases). The CDR3 loop spans 16 amino acids. Trimming removed 4 bases from V and 4 bases from J, with 18 bases in between. The V gene's germline CDR1 is SGHNT and CDR2 YENEEA. For the CDR3, the DNA is TGTGCCAGCAGCTCAAGTAGCGCAGGAACAGCAGATACGCAGTATTTT. Amino acid sequence: CASSSSSAGTADTQYF.

The V gene is TRBV30, the J gene TRBJ1-6, with 9 bases lining up with TRBD1. Germline V gene sequence: CDR1 GTSNPN, CDR2 SVGIG (reference sequence). This CDR3 has 14 amino acids. The V gene end was trimmed by 4 bases and the J gene end by 8 bases; junction bases not matched to a gene: 6. In DNA form, the CDR3 reads TGTGCCTGGAAAGGGACAGGGAACCATTCACCCCTCCACTTT. The encoded protein is CAWKGTGNHSPLHF.

The chain couples TRBV5-1 to TRBJ2-3, with 9 nucleotides matching TRBD1. Germline V gene data show CDR1 as SGHRS and CDR2 as YFSETQ. This CDR3 is 17 amino acids long. Unmatched junction bases numbered 10, after V lost 4 bases and J lost 1 base. DNA of the CDR3: TGCGCCAGCAGCCAGACAGGGGGGGCGCTGGGCACAGATACGCAGTATTTT. This codes for CASSQTGGALGTDTQYF.

The rearrangement links TRBV5-1 to TRBJ2-2, with 12 bases lining up with TRBD2. J lost 4 bases, V lost 2 bases, and 3 bases had no gene match. Germline loops: CDR1 SGHRS, CDR2 YFSETQ. The CDR3 is made up of 16 amino acids. As DNA, the CDR3 is TGCGCCAGCAGCTTAGGGGGACTAGCGGGCACCGGGGAGCTGTTTTTT. Protein product: CASSLGGLAGTGELFF.

The genes are TRBV7-9 and TRBJ2-7; possible D gene TRBD2, 5 bases. V was trimmed by 5 bases and J by 2 bases, leaving 10 bases between them. The CDR3 spans 13 residues. The V gene's germline CDR1 is SEHNR and CDR2 FQNEAQ (reference sequence). CDR3: CASSLSGPYEQYV. For the CDR3, the DNA is TGTGCCAGCAGCCTAAGCGGTCCCTACGAGCAGTACGTC.

J is TRBJ1-5 and V is TRBV9; perhaps TRBD1 as D (6 bases). The CDR3 is 14 residues long. CDR1 is SGDLS, CDR2 YYNGEE, per germline. Trimming stripped 7 bases from V and 3 bases from J, with 14 bases between. The CDR3 DNA reads TGTGCCAGCTCCCGGGGGGGCGACAATCAGCCCCAGCATTTT. Translation gives CASSRGGDNQPQHF.